The T cell receptor beta chain under discussion was sequenced for a study of T cell responses to AZD1222 COVID-19 vaccine. The table lists this clone with a few counts. The V gene's germline CDR1 is LNHDA and CDR2 SQIVND (reference sequence). V shed 5 bases, J shed 6 bases, and the junction held 9 bases outside the gene matches. The length of the CDR3 is 15 residues. Here immunoSEQ multiplex PCR was the method, and the copy in TCRdb shows in-frame clones only, minus some. Seen here are around 80,000 clones, 83% observed once, and the top ten hold about 1.3%. The chain combines TRBV19 with TRBJ2-3, with TRBD1 identical over 9 bases. The sequencing used peripheral blood, collected 28 days after the second AZD1222 dose. The origin of this receptor is an adult who received the AZD1222 COVID-19 vaccine. This CDR3 is CASSSTGGSADTQYF. DNA of the CDR3: TGTGCCAGTAGTTCAACAGGGGGCTCGGCGGATACGCAGTATTTT. The complete variable domain, with remaining parts taken from reference TRBV19 and TRBJ2-3, reads DGGITQSPKYLFRKEGQNVTLSCEQNLNHDAMYWYRQDPGQGLRLIYYSQIVNDFQKGDIAEGYSVSREKKESFPLTVTSAQKNPTAFYLCASSSTGGSADTQYFGPGTRLTVL.